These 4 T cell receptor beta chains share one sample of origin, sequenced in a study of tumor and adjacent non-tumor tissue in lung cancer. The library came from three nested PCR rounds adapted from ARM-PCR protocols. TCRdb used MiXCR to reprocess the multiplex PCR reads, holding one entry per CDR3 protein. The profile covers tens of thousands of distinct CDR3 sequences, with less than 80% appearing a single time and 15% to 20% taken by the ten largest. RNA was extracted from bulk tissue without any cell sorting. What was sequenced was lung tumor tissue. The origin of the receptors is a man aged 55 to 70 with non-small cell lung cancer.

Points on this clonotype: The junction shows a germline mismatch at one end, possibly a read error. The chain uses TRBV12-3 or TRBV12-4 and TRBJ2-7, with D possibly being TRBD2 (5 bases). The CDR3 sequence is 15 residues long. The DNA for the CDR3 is TGTGACAGCAGTTTGGAGGCCATGGTTCTCTACGAGCAGTACTTC. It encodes CDSSLEAMVLYEQYF.

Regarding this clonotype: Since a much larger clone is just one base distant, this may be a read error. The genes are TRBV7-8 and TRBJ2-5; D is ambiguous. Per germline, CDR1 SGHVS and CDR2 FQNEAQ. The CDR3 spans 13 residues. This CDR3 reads CASSLIVKETKYF. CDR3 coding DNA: TGTGCCAGCAGCCTAATCGTAAAAGAGACCAAGTACTTC.

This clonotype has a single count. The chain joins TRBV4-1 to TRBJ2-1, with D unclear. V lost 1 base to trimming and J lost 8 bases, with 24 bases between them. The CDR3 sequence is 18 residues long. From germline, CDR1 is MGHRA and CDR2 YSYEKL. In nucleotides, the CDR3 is TGCGCCAGCAGCCAAGCCGCATCCATTTCCGTATCATACGATGAGCAGTTCTTC. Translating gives CASSQAASISVSYDEQFF.

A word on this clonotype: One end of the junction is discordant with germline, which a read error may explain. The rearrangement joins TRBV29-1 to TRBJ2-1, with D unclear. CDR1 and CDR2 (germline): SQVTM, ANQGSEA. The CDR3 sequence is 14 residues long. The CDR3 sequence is CSVRDESAYNEQFF. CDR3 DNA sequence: TGCAGCGTTCGAGACGAGAGCGCCTACAATGAGCAGTTTTTC.